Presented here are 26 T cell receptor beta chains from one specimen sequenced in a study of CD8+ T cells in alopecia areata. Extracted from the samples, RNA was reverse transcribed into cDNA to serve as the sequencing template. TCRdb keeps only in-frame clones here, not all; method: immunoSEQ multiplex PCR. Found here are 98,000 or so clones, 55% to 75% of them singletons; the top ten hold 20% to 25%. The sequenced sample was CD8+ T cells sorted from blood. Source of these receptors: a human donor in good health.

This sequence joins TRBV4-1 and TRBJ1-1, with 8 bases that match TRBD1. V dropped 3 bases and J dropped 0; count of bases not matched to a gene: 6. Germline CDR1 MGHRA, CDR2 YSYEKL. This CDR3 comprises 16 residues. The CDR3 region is CASSQGGQGMNTEAFF. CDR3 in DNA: TGCGCCAGCAGCCAGGGAGGACAGGGTATGAACACTGAAGCTTTCTTT.

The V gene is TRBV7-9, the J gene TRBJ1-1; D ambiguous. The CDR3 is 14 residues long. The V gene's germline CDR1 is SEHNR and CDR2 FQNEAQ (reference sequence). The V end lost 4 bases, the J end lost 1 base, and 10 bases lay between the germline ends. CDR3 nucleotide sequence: TGTGCCAGCAGCTCGCCCGACTGGAACACTGAAGCTTTCTTT. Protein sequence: CASSSPDWNTEAFF.

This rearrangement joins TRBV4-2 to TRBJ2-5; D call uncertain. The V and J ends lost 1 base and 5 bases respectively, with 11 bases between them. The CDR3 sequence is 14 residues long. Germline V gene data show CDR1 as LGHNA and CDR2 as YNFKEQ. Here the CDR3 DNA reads TGTGCCAGCAGCCAAGGTCCTCAACGCGAGACCCAGTACTTC. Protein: CASSQGPQRETQYF.

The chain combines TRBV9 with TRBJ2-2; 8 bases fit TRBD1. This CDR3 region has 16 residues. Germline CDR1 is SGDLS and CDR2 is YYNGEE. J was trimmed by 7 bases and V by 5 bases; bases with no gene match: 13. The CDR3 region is CASSGTGPPAGGELFF. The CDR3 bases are TGTGCCAGCAGTGGGACAGGCCCTCCTGCGGGCGGGGAGCTGTTTTTT.

The CDR3 sequence: CASSPRVYAFF. Here the CDR3 DNA reads TGCGCCAGCAGTCCCCGGGTGTATGCTTTCTTT. The chain has TRBV23-1 and TRBJ1-1, with D uncertain. TRBV23-1 is given ORF status, its function remaining uncertain. The CDR3 is made up of 11 amino acids. Trimming took 4 bases from V and 11 from J, leaving 11 bases between them.

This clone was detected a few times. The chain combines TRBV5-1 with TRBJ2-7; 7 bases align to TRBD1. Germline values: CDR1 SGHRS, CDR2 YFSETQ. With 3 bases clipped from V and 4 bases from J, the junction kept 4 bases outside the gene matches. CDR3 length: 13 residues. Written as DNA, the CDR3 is TGCGCCAGCAGCTGGGACAGTTATTACGAGCAGTACTTC. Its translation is CASSWDSYYEQYF.

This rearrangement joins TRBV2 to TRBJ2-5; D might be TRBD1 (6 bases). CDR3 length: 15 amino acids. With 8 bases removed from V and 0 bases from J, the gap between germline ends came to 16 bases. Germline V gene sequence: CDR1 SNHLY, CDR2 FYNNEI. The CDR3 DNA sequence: TGTGCCAGCGGGGCCCAGGGGTGGAACCAAGAGACCCAGTACTTC. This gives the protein CASGAQGWNQETQYF.

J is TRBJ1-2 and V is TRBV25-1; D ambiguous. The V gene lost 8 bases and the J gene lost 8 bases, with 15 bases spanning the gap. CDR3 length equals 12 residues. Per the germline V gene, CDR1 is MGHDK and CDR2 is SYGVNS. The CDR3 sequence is CASGDTVGGYTF. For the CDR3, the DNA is TGTGCCAGCGGAGACACCGTGGGGGGCTACACCTTC.

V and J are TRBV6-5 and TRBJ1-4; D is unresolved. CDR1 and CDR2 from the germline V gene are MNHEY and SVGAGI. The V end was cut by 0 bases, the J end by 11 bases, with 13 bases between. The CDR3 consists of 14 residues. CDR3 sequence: CASSYSRRGWKLFF. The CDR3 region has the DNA TGTGCCAGCAGTTACTCACGGCGGGGTTGGAAACTGTTTTTT.

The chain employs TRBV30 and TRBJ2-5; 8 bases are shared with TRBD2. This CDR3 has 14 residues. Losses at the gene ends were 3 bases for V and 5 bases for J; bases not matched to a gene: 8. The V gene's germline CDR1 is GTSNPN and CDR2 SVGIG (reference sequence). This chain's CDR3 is CAWSSGGAWETQYF. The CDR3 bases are TGTGCCTGGAGCTCGGGGGGGGCCTGGGAGACCCAGTACTTC.

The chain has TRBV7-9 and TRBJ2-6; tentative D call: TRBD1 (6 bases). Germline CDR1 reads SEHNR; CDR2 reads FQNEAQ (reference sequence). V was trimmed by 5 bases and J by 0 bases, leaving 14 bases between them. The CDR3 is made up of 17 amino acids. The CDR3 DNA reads TGTGCCAGCAGCGACAGGCACCTTCACTCTGGGGCCAACGTCCTGACTTTC. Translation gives CASSDRHLHSGANVLTF.

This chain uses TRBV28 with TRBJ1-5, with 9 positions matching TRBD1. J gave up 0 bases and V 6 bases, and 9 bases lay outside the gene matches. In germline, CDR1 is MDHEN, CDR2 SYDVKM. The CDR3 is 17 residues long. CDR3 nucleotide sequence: TGTGCCAGCAGCACGGACAGGGGTGGGTATAGCAATCAGCCCCAGCATTTT. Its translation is CASSTDRGGYSNQPQHF.

DNA of the CDR3: TGTGCCTTAGACAGGGGGACGGCCGGGCAGTACTTC. Translated: CALDRGTAGQYF. V is TRBV30 and J is TRBJ2-7, with 9 bases matching TRBD1. The CDR3 is 12 residues long. CDR1 GTSNPN and CDR2 SVGIG come from the germline V gene (reference sequence). The J segment lost 9 bases and the V segment lost 7 bases, leaving 10 bases of the junction unmatched.

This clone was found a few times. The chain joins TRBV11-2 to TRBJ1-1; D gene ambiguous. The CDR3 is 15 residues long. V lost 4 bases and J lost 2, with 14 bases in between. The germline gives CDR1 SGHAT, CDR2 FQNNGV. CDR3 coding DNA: TGTGCCAGCAGCTCCCAGACGGGGATAAACACTGAAGCTTTCTTT. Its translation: CASSSQTGINTEAFF.

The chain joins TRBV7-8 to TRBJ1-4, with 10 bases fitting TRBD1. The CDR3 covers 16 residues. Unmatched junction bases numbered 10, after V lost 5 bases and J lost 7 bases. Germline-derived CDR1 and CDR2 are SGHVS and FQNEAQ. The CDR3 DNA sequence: TGTGCCAGCAGCCTAGGACAGGGGGAAACTCCTGAAAAACTGTTTTTT. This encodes CASSLGQGETPEKLFF.

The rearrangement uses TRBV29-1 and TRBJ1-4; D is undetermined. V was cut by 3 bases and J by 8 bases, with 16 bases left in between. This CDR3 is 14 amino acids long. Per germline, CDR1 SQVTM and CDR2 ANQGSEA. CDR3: CSVEAVPTGEKLFF. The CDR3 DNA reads TGCAGCGTTGAGGCAGTGCCGACGGGGGAAAAACTGTTTTTT. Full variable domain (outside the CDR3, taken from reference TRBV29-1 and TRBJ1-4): SAVISQKPSRDICQRGTSLTIQCQVDSQVTMMFWYRQQPGQSLTLIATANQGSEATYESGFVIDKFPISRPNLTFSTLTVSNMSPEDSSIYLCSVEAVPTGEKLFFGSGTQLSVL.

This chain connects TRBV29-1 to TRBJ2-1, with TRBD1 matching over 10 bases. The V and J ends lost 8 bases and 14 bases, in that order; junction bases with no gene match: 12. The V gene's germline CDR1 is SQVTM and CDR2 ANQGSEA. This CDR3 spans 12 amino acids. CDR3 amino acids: CSSGQGIRGEFF. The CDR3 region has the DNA TGCAGCTCGGGACAGGGGATCCGGGGGGAGTTCTTC.

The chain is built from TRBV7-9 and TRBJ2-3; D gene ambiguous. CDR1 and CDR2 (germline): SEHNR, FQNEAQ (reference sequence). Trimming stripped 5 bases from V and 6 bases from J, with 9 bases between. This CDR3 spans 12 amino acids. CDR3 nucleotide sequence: TGTGCCAGCAGCATATTCACGGATACGCAGTATTTT. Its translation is CASSIFTDTQYF.

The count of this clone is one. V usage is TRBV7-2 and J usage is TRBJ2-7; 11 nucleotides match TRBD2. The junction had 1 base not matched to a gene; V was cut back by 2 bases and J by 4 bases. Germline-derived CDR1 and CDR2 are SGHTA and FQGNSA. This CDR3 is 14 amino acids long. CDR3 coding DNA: TGTGCCAGCAGCTTAACTAGCGGGGGTTACGAGCAGTACTTC. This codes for CASSLTSGGYEQYF.

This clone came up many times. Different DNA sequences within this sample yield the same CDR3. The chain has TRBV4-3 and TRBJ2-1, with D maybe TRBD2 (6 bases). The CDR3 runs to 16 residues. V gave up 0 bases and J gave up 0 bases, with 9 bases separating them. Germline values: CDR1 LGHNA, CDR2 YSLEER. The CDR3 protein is CASSQDAGSSYNEQFF. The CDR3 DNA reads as TGCGCCAGCAGCCAAGATGCCGGGAGCTCCTACAATGAGCAGTTCTTC.

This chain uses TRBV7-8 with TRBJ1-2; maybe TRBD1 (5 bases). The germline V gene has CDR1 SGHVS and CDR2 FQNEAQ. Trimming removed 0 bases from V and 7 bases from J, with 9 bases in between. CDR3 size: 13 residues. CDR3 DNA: TGTGCCAGCAGCTTAGCAGGGACGGGTGGCTACACCTTC. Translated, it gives CASSLAGTGGYTF.

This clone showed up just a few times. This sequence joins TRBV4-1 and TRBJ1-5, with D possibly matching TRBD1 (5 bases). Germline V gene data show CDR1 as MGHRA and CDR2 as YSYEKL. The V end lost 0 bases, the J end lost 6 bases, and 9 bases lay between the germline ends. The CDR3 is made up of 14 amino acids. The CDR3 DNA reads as TGCGCCAGCAGCCAAGACAGGGACGGTCAGCCCCAGCATTTT. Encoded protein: CASSQDRDGQPQHF.

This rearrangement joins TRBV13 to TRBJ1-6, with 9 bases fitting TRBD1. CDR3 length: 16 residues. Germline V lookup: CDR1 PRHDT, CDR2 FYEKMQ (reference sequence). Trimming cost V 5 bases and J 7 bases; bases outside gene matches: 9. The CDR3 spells CASSAGTGRDNSPLHF. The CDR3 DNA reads TGTGCCAGCAGCGCCGGGACAGGGAGGGACAATTCACCCCTCCACTTT.

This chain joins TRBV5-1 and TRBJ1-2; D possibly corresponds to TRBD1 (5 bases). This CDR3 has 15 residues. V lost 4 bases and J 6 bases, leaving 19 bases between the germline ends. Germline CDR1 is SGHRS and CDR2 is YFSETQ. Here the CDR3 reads CASSQQGTPGNGYTF. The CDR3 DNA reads TGCGCCAGCAGCCAACAAGGGACTCCGGGGAATGGCTACACCTTC. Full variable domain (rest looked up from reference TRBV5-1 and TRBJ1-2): KAGVTQTPRYLIKTRGQQVTLSCSPISGHRSVSWYQQTPGQGLQFLFEYFSETQRNKGNFPGRFSGRQFSNSRSEMNVSTLELGDSALYLCASSQQGTPGNGYTFGSGTRLTVV.

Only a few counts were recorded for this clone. The DNA of the CDR3 is TGTGCCAGCAGCTTAGGGTCGTACCCAGTGGAGCAGTTCTTC. This sequence encodes CASSLGSYPVEQFF. The rearrangement links TRBV7-9 to TRBJ2-1; no clear D. Germline assignment: CDR1 SEHNR and CDR2 FQNEAQ (reference sequence). V lost 1 base, J lost 10 bases, and 14 bases lay in between. The CDR3 has 14 residues.

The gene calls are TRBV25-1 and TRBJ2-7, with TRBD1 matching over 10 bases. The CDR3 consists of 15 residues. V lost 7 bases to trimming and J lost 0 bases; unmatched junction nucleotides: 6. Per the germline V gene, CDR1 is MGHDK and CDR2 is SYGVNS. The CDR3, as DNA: TGTGCCAGCAAGGACAGGGGGACGAGCTCCTACGAGCAGTACTTC. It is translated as CASKDRGTSSYEQYF.